The present TCR beta chain was sequenced within a study of vaccination and CD4 T cells after COVID-19. Turning to the study itself: Each participant was administered two doses of a vaccine, which was either BNT162b2 or mRNA-1273.

The Oncomine TCR Beta short-read assay sequenced DNA from cultured CD4+ T cells. TCRdb recomputed calls from the PCR reads with MiXCR, one row per CDR3 protein. The data show about 17,000 distinct CDR3 sequences, 40% seen once. Details on this clonotype: Its matching antigen is unknown.

The CDR3 has 14 amino acids. V shed 2 bases, J shed 4 bases, and the junction held 4 bases outside the gene matches. The treatment: roughly ten-day PBMC culture with coronavirus spike peptide pools or control peptides (ViraFEST assay). The source material was CD4+ T cells from blood, cultured in vitro. This clonotype was obtained from a human donor who had recovered from COVID-19. The chain is built from TRBV12-3 or TRBV12-4 and TRBJ2-5; 7 nucleotides match TRBD2. CDR3 DNA: TGTGCCAGCAGTTTAATTGGGGGGGGAGAGACCCAGTACTTC. Translating gives CASSLIGGGETQYF.